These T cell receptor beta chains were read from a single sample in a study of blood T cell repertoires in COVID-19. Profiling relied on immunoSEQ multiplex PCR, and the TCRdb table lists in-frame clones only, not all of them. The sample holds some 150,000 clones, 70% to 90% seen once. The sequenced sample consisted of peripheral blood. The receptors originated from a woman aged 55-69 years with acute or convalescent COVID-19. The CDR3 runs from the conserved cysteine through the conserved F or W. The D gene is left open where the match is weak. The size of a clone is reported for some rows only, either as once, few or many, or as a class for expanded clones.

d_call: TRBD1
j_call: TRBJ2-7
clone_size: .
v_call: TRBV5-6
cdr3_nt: TGTGCCAGCAGCCTCTGGGGACAGAGCTCCTACGAGCAGTACTTC
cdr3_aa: CASSLWGQSSYEQYF

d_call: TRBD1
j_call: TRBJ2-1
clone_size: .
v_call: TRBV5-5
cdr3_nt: TGTGCCAGCAGCTTTGTACAGGGGGCGAGGAATGAGCAGTTCTTC
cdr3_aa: CASSFVQGARNEQFF

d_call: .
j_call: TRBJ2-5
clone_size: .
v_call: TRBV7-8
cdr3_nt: TGTGCCAGCAGCCCCCCGGAGGGGTCGTGGGGGGAAGAGACCCAGTACTTC
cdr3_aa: CASSPPEGSWGEETQYF

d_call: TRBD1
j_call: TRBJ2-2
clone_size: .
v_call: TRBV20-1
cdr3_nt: TGCAGTGCTAGTTCTCGACAGGGGCGGAACACCGGGGAGCTGTTTTTT
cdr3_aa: CSASSRQGRNTGELFF

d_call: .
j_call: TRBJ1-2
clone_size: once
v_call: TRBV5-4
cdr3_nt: TGTGCCAGCAGCTTGGCCAGCGGGATTCGGGATGGCTACACCTTC
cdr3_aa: CASSLASGIRDGYTF

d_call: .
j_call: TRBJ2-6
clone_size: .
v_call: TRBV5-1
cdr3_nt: TGCGCCAGCTCCACCGGTAACTCTGGGGCCAACGTCCTGACTTTC
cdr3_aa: CASSTGNSGANVLTF

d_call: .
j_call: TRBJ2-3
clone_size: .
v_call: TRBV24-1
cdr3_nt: TGTGCCACCAGTGCCTCGAGGGCAGGTAGCACAGATACGCAGTATTTT
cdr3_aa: CATSASRAGSTDTQYF

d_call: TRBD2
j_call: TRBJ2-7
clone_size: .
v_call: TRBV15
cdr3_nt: TGTGCCACCAGCAGCTTTAGCGGGGGGGCCCCCTACGAGCAGTACTTC
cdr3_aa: CATSSFSGGAPYEQYF

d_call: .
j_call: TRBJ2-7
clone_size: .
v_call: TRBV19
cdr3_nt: TGTGCCAGTAGACGAACAGGGTCCGACGCCTACGAGCAGTACTTC
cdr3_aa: CASRRTGSDAYEQYF

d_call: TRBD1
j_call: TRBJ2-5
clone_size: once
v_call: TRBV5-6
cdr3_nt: TGTGCCAGCAGCTTGAGAGGGGTCCAGGGGGAGAAGACCCAGTACTTC
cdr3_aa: CASSLRGVQGEKTQYF

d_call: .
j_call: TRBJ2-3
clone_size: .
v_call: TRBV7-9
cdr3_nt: TGTGCCAGCAGCGCGGTCGTGAGGACGCAGTATTTT
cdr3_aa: CASSAVVRTQYF

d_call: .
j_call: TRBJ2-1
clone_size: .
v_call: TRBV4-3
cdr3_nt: TGCGCCAGCAGCCAAGATCCTTCGGGCAATGAGCAGTTCTTC
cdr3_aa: CASSQDPSGNEQFF

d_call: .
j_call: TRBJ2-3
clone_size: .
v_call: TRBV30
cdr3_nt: TGTGCCTGGGCGACAGTCAGCACAGATACGCAGTATTTT
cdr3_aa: CAWATVSTDTQYF

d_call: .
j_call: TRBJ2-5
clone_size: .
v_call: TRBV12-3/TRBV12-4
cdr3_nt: TGTGCCAGCAGTTTATTAGACAGAGAGACCCAGTACTTC
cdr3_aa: CASSLLDRETQYF

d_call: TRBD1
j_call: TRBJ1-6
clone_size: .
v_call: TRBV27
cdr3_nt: TGTGCCAGCAGTCGAAGGATAGAGGGGGCTTATAATTCACCCCTCCACTTT
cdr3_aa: CASSRRIEGAYNSPLHF

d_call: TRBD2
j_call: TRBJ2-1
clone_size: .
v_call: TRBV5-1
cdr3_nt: TGCGCCAGCAGCCTGCCTAGCGGGGGCACCAATGAGCAGTTCTTC
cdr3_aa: CASSLPSGGTNEQFF

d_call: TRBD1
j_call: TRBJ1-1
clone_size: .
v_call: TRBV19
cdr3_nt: TGTGCCAGTAGTGAGACAGGGGGCACTGAAGCTTTCTTT
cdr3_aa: CASSETGGTEAFF

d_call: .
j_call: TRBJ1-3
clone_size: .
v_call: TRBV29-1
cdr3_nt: TGCAGCGCTTTGACAGCAAGCTCTGGAAACACCATATATTTT
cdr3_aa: CSALTASSGNTIYF

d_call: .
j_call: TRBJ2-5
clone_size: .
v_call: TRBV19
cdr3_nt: TGTGCCAGTAGTACCCAGGGTAGGGAGGCGGAGACCCAGTACTTC
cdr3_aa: CASSTQGREAETQYF

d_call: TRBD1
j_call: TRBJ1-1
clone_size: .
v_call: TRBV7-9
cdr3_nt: TGTGCCAGCAGCCCGGGACAGGGGAAGAACACTGAAGCTTTCTTT
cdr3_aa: CASSPGQGKNTEAFF

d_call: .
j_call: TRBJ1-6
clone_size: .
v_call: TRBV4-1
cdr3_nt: TGCGCCAGCAGCCAAGACCCGGACAGCTTAGACTCCTATAATTCACCCCTCCACTTT
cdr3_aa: CASSQDPDSLDSYNSPLHF

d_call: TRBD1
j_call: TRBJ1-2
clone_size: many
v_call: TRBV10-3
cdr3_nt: TGTGCCATCAGTGAAGGAAGGGACAGGGATTATGGCTACACCTTC
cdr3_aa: CAISEGRDRDYGYTF

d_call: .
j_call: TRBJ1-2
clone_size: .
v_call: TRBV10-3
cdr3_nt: TGTGCCATCAGTGAGGGTATGGGGCAAGTTTTTGGCTACACCTTC
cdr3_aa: CAISEGMGQVFGYTF

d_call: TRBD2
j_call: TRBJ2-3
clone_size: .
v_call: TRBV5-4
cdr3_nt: TGTGCCAGCAGCTACCTTCGCGGGGGGGCTCATAGCACAGATACGCAGTATTTT
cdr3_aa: CASSYLRGGAHSTDTQYF

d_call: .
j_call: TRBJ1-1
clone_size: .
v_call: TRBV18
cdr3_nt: TGTGCCAGCTCACCATTACTGGACACTGAAGCTTTCTTT
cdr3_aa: CASSPLLDTEAFF

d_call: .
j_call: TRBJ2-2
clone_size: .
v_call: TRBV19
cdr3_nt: TGTGCCAGTAGAAGGTCACAGGACGGGAGCACCGGGGAGCTGTTTTTT
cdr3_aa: CASRRSQDGSTGELFF

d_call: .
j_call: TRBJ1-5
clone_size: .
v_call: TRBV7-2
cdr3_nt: TGTGCCAGCAGCTTAGTGTCCGGCCTCGGGCAGCCCCAGCATTTT
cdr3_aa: CASSLVSGLGQPQHF

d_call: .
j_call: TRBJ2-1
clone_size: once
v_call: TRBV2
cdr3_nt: TGTGCCAGCAGTTTTGGTGTGGGCAGTAAATACGCGAGCTCCTACAATGAGCAGTTCTTC
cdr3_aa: CASSFGVGSKYASSYNEQFF

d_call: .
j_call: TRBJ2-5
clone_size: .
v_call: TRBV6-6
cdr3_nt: TGTGCCAGCGGGGCCTTCGAGACCCAGTACTTC
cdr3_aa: CASGAFETQYF

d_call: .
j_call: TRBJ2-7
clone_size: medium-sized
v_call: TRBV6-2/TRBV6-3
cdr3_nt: TGTGCCAGCAGTTACTCGGACTCTTCCTACGAGCAGTACTTC
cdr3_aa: CASSYSDSSYEQYF

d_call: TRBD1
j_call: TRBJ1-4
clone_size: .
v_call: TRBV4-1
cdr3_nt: TGCGCCAGCAGCCCATTCCTAACAGGGGAGCCAACTAATGAAAAACTGTTTTTT
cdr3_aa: CASSPFLTGEPTNEKLFF

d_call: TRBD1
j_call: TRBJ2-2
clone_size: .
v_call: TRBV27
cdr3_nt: TGTGCCAGCAGTTTAGAAGGACAGGGAACCGGGGAGCTGTTTTTT
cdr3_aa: CASSLEGQGTGELFF

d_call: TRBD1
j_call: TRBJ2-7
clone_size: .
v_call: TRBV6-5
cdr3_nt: TGTGCCAGCAGTCAGTACAGCGACAGGGACGAGCAGTACTTC
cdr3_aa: CASSQYSDRDEQYF

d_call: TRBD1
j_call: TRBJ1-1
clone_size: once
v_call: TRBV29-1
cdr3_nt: TGCAGCGTTGAAAAGGGGGCTGTCGGAGCTTTCTTT
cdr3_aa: CSVEKGAVGAFF

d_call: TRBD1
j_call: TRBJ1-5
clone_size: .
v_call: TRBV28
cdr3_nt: TGTGCCAGCACCCCGGGACAGGTTTACCATAGCAATCAGCCCCAGCATTTT
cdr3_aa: CASTPGQVYHSNQPQHF

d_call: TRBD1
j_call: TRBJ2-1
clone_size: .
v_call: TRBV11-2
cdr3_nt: TGTGCCAGCAGCTTCAACGACAGGGCTGAGCAGTTCTTC
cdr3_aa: CASSFNDRAEQFF

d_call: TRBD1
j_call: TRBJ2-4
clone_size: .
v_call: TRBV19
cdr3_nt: TGTGCCAGTAGCCGGACAGGGGGACTGAACATTCAGTACTTC
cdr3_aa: CASSRTGGLNIQYF

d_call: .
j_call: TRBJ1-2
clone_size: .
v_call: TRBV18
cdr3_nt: TGTGCCAGCTCACCACCTCAGCGTACTAACTATGGCTACACCTTC
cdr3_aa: CASSPPQRTNYGYTF

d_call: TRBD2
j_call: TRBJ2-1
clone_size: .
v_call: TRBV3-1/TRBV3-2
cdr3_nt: TGTGCCAGCAGCCAGACTAGCGGGGGGCTTCGAGAGCAGTTCTTC
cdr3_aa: CASSQTSGGLREQFF

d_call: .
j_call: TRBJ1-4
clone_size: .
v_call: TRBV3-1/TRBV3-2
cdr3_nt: TGTGCCAGCAGCCAAGCTATCGGCAGGGATAATGAAAAACTGTTTTTT
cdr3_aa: CASSQAIGRDNEKLFF

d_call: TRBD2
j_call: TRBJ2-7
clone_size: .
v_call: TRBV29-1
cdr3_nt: TGCAGCGTTGAGTCGGCGGGGGGGACCTACGAGCAGTACTTC
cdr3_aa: CSVESAGGTYEQYF

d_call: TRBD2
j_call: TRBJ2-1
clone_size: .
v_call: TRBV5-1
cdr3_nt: TGCGCCAGCAGCACCGGGACTAGCGGGGGGTCTATCCTCAATGAGCAGTTCTTC
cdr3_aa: CASSTGTSGGSILNEQFF

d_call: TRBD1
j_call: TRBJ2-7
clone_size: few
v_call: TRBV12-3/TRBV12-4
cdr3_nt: TGTGCCAGCAGGCGGGGACAGGGGCTCGAGCAGTACTTC
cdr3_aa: CASRRGQGLEQYF

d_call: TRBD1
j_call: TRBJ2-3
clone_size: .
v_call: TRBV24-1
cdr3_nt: TGTGCCACCAGTGATTTATTGGGGACAGGGAGCACAGATACGCAGTATTTT
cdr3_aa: CATSDLLGTGSTDTQYF